The 18 T cell receptor beta chains presented below share a single source sample, sequenced in a study of PD-1 blockade in classical Hodgkin lymphoma. Brentuximab vedotin exposure varied, and every patient relapsed after autologous stem cell transplantation. Applied to thawed PBMCs, magnetic negative selection was the method used to isolate CD8+ T cells. Generated by immunoSEQ multiplex PCR, the TCRdb table keeps only in-frame clones and is missing some. The sample shows about 1,600 clones, around two thirds of them seen only once. The sample here was CD8+ T cells from blood, taken at baseline. These receptors were collected from a human donor with classical Hodgkin lymphoma.

The V call is TRBV6-1, the J call TRBJ2-1; 10 bases are a match to TRBD2. J lost 7 bases, V lost 4 bases, and 13 bases had no gene match. This CDR3 contains 17 residues. CDR1 is MNHNS and CDR2 is SASEGT in the germline V gene. CDR3 amino acids: CASSVDSGTSVLNEQFF. CDR3 in DNA: TGTGCCAGCAGTGTGGATTCCGGGACTAGCGTCTTAAATGAGCAGTTCTTC.

The rearrangement joins TRBV28 to TRBJ2-3, with TRBD1 matching 10 bases. The CDR3 loop spans 15 amino acids. V was pared by 3 bases and J by 4 bases, with 4 bases of the junction left unmatched. CDR1 and CDR2 (germline): MDHEN, SYDVKM. The CDR3: CASSFLDRGSDTQYF. CDR3 sequence (DNA): TGTGCCAGCAGTTTTTTGGACAGGGGGTCAGATACGCAGTATTTT.

This clone was seen only a few times. The chain joins TRBV13 to TRBJ2-3, with D possibly being TRBD1 (6 bases). The germline V gene has CDR1 PRHDT and CDR2 FYEKMQ (reference sequence). Trimming removed 0 bases at V and 2 bases at J, with 15 bases between. The CDR3 spans 17 residues. The CDR3: CASSLGLRAGVTDTQYF. CDR3 DNA sequence: TGTGCCAGCAGCTTAGGCCTACGGGCAGGGGTCACAGATACGCAGTATTTT. The full variable domain, completed using reference TRBV13 and TRBJ2-3, is AAGVIQSPRHLIKEKRETATLKCYPIPRHDTVYWYQQGPGQDPQFLISFYEKMQSDKGSIPDRFSAQQFSDYHSELNMSSLELGDSALYFCASSLGLRAGVTDTQYFGPGTRLTVL.

This clone is labeled as medium-sized. The V and J genes are TRBV27 and TRBJ2-1, with D tentatively TRBD1 (6 bases). The ends were cut back, 4 bases at V and 4 bases at J, with 17 bases in the middle. The CDR3 covers 16 residues. Germline-derived CDR1 and CDR2 are MNHEY and SMNVEV (reference sequence). As DNA, the CDR3 is TGTGCCAGCAGTTCCACAGACGGGACAAATTACAATGAGCAGTTCTTC. As protein: CASSSTDGTNYNEQFF.

The chain uses TRBV25-1 and TRBJ2-7; no clear D gene. The ends were cut back, 4 bases at V and 2 bases at J, with 6 bases in the middle. The V gene's germline CDR1 is MGHDK and CDR2 SYGVNS. The CDR3 is made up of 12 amino acids. CDR3 protein: CASSVYAYEQYF. CDR3 coding DNA: TGTGCCAGCAGTGTATACGCCTACGAGCAGTACTTC.

This clone was seen a single time. The CDR3 DNA is TGTGCCAGCAGCCCATCCCCGGGACTACTGGACATTCAGTACTTC. It yields the protein CASSPSPGLLDIQYF. The rearrangement joins TRBV7-3 to TRBJ2-4; TRBD2 aligns across 7 bases. V shed 5 bases and J 8 bases; nucleotides not matched to a gene: 12. The CDR3 contains 15 residues. Per the germline V gene, CDR1 is SGHTA and CDR2 is FQGTGA.

The gene calls are TRBV2 and TRBJ2-7; D is possibly TRBD2 (5 bases). Germline CDR1 reads SNHLY; CDR2 reads FYNNEI. The CDR3 extends over 14 amino acids. The ends were cut back, 8 bases at V and 3 bases at J, with 17 bases in the middle. The CDR3 loop reads CASGLDSPYYEQYF. DNA for the CDR3: TGTGCCAGCGGACTGGACTCCCCTTACTACGAGCAGTACTTC. Complete variable domain (other parts from reference TRBV2 and TRBJ2-7): EPEVTQTPSHQVTQMGQEVILRCVPISNHLYFYWYRQILGQKVEFLVSFYNNEISEKSEIFDDQFSVERPDGSNFTLKIRSTKLEDSAMYFCASGLDSPYYEQYFGPGTRLTVT.

This chain joins TRBV9 and TRBJ2-2; D remains ambiguous. The CDR3 runs 15 residues. Trimming took off 0 bases at V and 5 bases at J, with 11 bases between the two ends. CDR1 SGDLS and CDR2 YYNGEE come from the germline V gene. The CDR3 DNA reads TGTGCCAGCAGCGTAGCTACTCAAGGAACCGGGGAGCTGTTTTTT. Its protein is CASSVATQGTGELFF.

The gene calls are TRBV5-1 and TRBJ2-5, with TRBD2 matching over 7 bases. The CDR3 sequence is 16 residues long. Trimming removed 4 bases from V and 2 bases from J; junction bases left unmatched: 11. The germline CDR1 and CDR2 sequences are SGHRS and YFSETQ. The CDR3, as DNA: TGCGCCAGCAGCAAAACTAGCGACAGCCCACAAGAGACCCAGTACTTC. The encoded protein is CASSKTSDSPQETQYF.

This chain joins TRBV5-6 and TRBJ2-5, with TRBD2 matching over 9 bases. The germline V gene has CDR1 SGHDT and CDR2 YYEEEE. The CDR3 runs to 14 residues. The trim removed 4 bases at V and 5 bases at J, leaving 6 bases unmatched. The CDR3 nucleotides read TGTGCCAGCAGCACCGGGACTAGCTGGGAGACCCAGTACTTC. It specifies CASSTGTSWETQYF.

In DNA form, the CDR3 reads TGTGCCAGCAGCTTGAAGATTGACAGTTCTGATGAAAAACTGTTTTTT. It codes for CASSLKIDSSDEKLFF. This chain joins TRBV21-1 and TRBJ1-4; TRBD1 is taken as the D call from the table, unchecked against the DNA. TRBV21-1 is termed a pseudogene. The CDR3 totals 16 residues.

V is TRBV11-3 and J is TRBJ1-5, with D maybe TRBD1 (5 bases). Trimming left V 5 bases short and J 2 bases short, with 25 bases between. The CDR3 is made up of 19 amino acids. From germline, CDR1 is SGHNT and CDR2 YENEEA. In DNA, the CDR3 is TGTGCCAGCAGCCGACCCGGGGGGGTGGATTTATGCGGCAATCAGCCCCAGCATTTT. This translates into CASSRPGGVDLCGNQPQHF.

The chain uses TRBV7-9 and TRBJ2-7; unclear D gene. CDR1 is SEHNR, CDR2 FQNEAQ, per germline (reference sequence). Deletions cut 2 bases from V and 0 bases from J, with 5 bases between. This CDR3 is 13 amino acids long. The CDR3 sequence: CASSLLPSYEQYF. The CDR3 nucleotides are TGTGCCAGCAGCTTACTCCCCTCCTACGAGCAGTACTTC.

This clone was counted once. The chain carries TRBV4-1 and TRBJ2-5; the D is unclear. Looked up from germline, CDR1 is MGHRA and CDR2 is YSYEKL. The CDR3 is 14 amino acids. Trimming removed 4 bases at V and 7 bases at J, with 16 bases between. The CDR3 protein is CASSPPLGRRTQYF. Here the CDR3 DNA reads TGCGCCAGCAGCCCCCCTCTCGGGCGGCGGACCCAGTACTTC.

A few counts support this clone. The V gene is TRBV6-1, the J gene TRBJ1-2, with 7 bases fitting TRBD1. The V segment lost 7 bases and the J segment 8 bases; nucleotides outside the gene matches: 10. This CDR3 is built from 13 residues. Germline CDR1 MNHNS, CDR2 SASEGT. The CDR3 region is CASNARGLRGYTF. Written as DNA, the CDR3 is TGTGCCAGCAACGCGAGGGGGCTCAGGGGCTACACCTTC.

The sample holds one count of this clone. This chain joins TRBV7-9 and TRBJ1-1, with a possible D match to TRBD1 (6 bases). The CDR3 has 14 amino acids. Per germline, CDR1 SEHNR and CDR2 FQNEAQ (reference sequence). The V end lost 4 bases, the J end lost 1 base, and 10 bases lay between the germline ends. CDR3 residues: CASSSGQPNTEAFF. DNA of the CDR3: TGTGCCAGCAGCTCGGGACAACCGAACACTGAAGCTTTCTTT. The full variable domain, completed using reference TRBV7-9 and TRBJ1-1, is DTGVSQNPRHKITKRGQNVTFRCDPISEHNRLYWYRQTLGQGPEFLTYFQNEAQLEKSRLLSDRFSAERPKGSFSTLEIQRTEQGDSAMYLCASSSGQPNTEAFFGQGTRLTVV.

In its sample, this clone was seen a few times. The chain recombines TRBV28 with TRBJ1-5, with D possibly TRBD1 on 6 matching bases. Germline values: CDR1 MDHEN, CDR2 SYDVKM. This CDR3 comprises 15 residues. Trimming took off 6 bases at V and 5 bases at J, with 17 bases between the two ends. The CDR3 here is CASSPLQGPHQPQHF. In DNA form, the CDR3 reads TGTGCCAGCAGCCCTCTTCAGGGGCCCCATCAGCCCCAGCATTTT.

The genes are TRBV4-1 and TRBJ2-1, with TRBD1 matching over 12 bases. Per the germline V gene, CDR1 is MGHRA and CDR2 is YSYEKL. V shed 4 bases and J 8 bases; nucleotides not matched to a gene: 9. CDR3 size: 16 residues. The CDR3 DNA sequence: TGCGCCAGCAGCCGGGACAGGGGGCAGGGGCGCGATGAGCAGTTCTTC. This encodes CASSRDRGQGRDEQFF.